The sequence of this T cell receptor (beta chain) was determined in a study of blood T cell repertoires in COVID-19. Study summary: From the United States, Italy and Spain came samples of acute and convalescent COVID-19. T cells, B-cell-depleted T cells, or PBMCs supplied cDNA or gDNA.

Here immunoSEQ multiplex PCR was the method, and the copy in TCRdb shows in-frame clones only, minus some. The sample holds more than 110,000 clones, approximately 87% seen once. The CDR3 sequence is 12 residues long. Germline assignment: CDR1 SGHAT and CDR2 FQDESV (reference sequence). V was clipped by 8 bases and J by 8 bases, with 13 bases between them. This sequence originates from a human donor in a cohort sampled during active COVID-19. The genes are TRBV11-1 and TRBJ2-1; tentative D call: TRBD2 (5 bases). Sequenced material: peripheral blood. The CDR3 spells CASRNGADEQFF. Here the CDR3 DNA reads TGTGCCAGCCGCAACGGAGCGGATGAGCAGTTCTTC.